This T cell receptor (beta chain) originates from a study of blood T cells in healthy people across ages. Points from the study as a whole: Aged donors had fewer naive CD4+ cells and lower diversity than long-lived donors.

This clonotype was recorded a few times. The antigen is unknown. Using a J-beta primer mix together with a sample-barcoded 5' primer, a second PCR was run for roughly 6 to 12 cycles. All cDNA molecules were each tagged by a template-switch adaptor with 12 random nucleotides. From the 5' RACE reads, TCRdb called clonotypes with MiXCR, one entry per CDR3 protein. The sample includes some 900,000 distinct CDR3 sequences, under 50% of them seen just once. The clonotype originates from a man aged 25-45 years in good health. Sequenced: blood.

As DNA, the CDR3 is TGTGCCAGCAGCTTAAACCTAGCGTCAGCCAAAAACATTCAGTACTTC. Translation: CASSLNLASAKNIQYF. This sequence joins TRBV7-2 and TRBJ2-4; the D gene is possibly TRBD2 (6 bases). This CDR3 is 16 amino acids long. Germline CDR1 SGHTA, CDR2 FQGNSA. The ends were cut back, 2 bases at V and 0 bases at J, with 11 bases in the middle.